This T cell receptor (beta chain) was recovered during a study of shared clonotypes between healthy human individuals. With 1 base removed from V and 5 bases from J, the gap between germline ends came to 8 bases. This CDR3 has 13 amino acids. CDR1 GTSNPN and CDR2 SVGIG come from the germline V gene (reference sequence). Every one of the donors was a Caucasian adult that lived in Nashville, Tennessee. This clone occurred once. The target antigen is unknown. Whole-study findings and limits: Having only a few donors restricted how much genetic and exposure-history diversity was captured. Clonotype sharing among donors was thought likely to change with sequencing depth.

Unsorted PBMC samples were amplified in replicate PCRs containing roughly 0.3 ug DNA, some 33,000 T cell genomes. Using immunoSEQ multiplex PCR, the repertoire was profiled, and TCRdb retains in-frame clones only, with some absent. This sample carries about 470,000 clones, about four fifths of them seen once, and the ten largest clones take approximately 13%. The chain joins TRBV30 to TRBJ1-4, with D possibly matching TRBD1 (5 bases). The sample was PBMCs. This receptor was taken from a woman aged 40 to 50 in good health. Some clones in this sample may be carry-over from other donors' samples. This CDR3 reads CAWSEGLNEKLFF. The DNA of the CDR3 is TGTGCCTGGAGTGAGGGGTTAAATGAAAAACTGTTTTTT.